The rows below give T cell receptor beta chains drawn from one sample of a study of blood T cell repertoires in COVID-19. Using immunoSEQ multiplex PCR, the repertoire was profiled, and TCRdb retains in-frame clones only, with some absent. There are about 140,000 clones in the sample; about four fifths occur only once, and 1.6% lies in the top ten. Sequences were obtained from peripheral blood. The receptors were gathered from a human donor in a cohort sampled during active COVID-19. CDR3s include the opening cysteine and the closing phenylalanine or tryptophan. The order of the fields is J gene, CDR3 length, D gene, clone size, V gene, CDR3 DNA, CDR3 protein. D genes are given only for firm matches. Clone size is stated in some rows and not others, as once, few, many or a class when expanded.

>TRBJ1-2|16|TRBD1|few|TRBV20-1
TGCAGTGCTAGTGGTTTCTCCCAACAGGGGACCTATGGCTACACCTTC
CSASGFSQQGTYGYTF
>TRBJ2-1|12|.|once|TRBV2
TGTGCCAGCTCTTTGGGCCACAATGAGCAGTTCTTC
CASSLGHNEQFF
>TRBJ2-7|16|.|.|TRBV10-3
TGTGCCATCAGTGAGTCCGGACTCCTGAGCTCCTACGAGCAGTACTTC
CAISESGLLSSYEQYF
>TRBJ2-7|17|.|.|TRBV4-2
TGTGCCAGCAGCCGTAGGGGGACTGGCGGGAGACCGGGCGAGCAGTACTTC
CASSRRGTGGRPGEQYF
>TRBJ2-3|15|.|.|TRBV7-8
TGTGCCAGCAGCTTAGCCCCGGGAGCGGCAGATACGCAGTATTTT
CASSLAPGAADTQYF
>TRBJ2-1|15|TRBD2|.|TRBV6-1
TGTGCCAGCAGTGAAGTTAGAGCGGGAGGGAATGAGCAGTTCTTC
CASSEVRAGGNEQFF
>TRBJ1-2|14|.|once|TRBV7-2
TGTGCCAGCAGCTTAAACAGGGCTAACTATGGCTACACCTTC
CASSLNRANYGYTF
>TRBJ2-3|13|.|few|TRBV2
TGTGCCAGCAGTGAACTTTACACAGATACGCAGTATTTT
CASSELYTDTQYF
>TRBJ1-4|18|.|.|TRBV18
TGTGCCAGCTCACCATACTACACGGGCCCTCCAGGGGATGAAAAACTGTTTTTT
CASSPYYTGPPGDEKLFF
>TRBJ2-4|15|TRBD2|.|TRBV9
TGTGCCAGCAGCGTATTTGGGGGGGAACATAACATTCAGTACTTC
CASSVFGGEHNIQYF
>TRBJ1-5|13|.|once|TRBV15
TGTGCCACCAGCAGAGATCTTGATCAGCCCCAGCATTTT
CATSRDLDQPQHF
>TRBJ2-2|14|.|.|TRBV3-1/TRBV3-2
TGTGCCAGCAGCCAAGATACAGGCACCGGGGAGCTGTTTTTT
CASSQDTGTGELFF
>TRBJ1-3|11|.|.|TRBV13
TGTGCCAGCAGCTCCAGGATCGGCATATATTTT
CASSSRIGIYF
>TRBJ2-2|17|TRBD2|.|TRBV3-1/TRBV3-2
TGTGCCAGCAGCCAAGAGTGGAAGCGGGAGTCGGGCGGGGAGCTGTTTTTT
CASSQEWKRESGGELFF
>TRBJ2-7|15|.|once|TRBV4-2
TGTGCCAGCAGACCCAGGCTCCAGAGCTCCTACGAGCAGTACTTC
CASRPRLQSSYEQYF
>TRBJ2-7|14|TRBD1|.|TRBV28
TGTGCCAGCAGCCGCGACAGGGGGGTCTACGAGCAGTACTTC
CASSRDRGVYEQYF
>TRBJ1-2|17|TRBD1|.|TRBV13
TGTGCCAGCAGCTTAGATCCTCGGACAGGGGCAAACTATGGCTACACCTTC
CASSLDPRTGANYGYTF
>TRBJ2-1|16|TRBD2|.|TRBV3-1/TRBV3-2
TGTGCCAGCACCCAAGATGGGACTAGCGGGCACAATGAGCAGTTCTTC
CASTQDGTSGHNEQFF
>TRBJ1-5|13|.|.|TRBV29-1
TGCAGCTCACAGGGTAATAGCAATCAGCCCCAGCATTTT
CSSQGNSNQPQHF
>TRBJ2-7|15|TRBD2|.|TRBV7-3
TGTGCCAGCAGCATTGGACTAGCGGGAACCTACGAGCAGTACTTC
CASSIGLAGTYEQYF
>TRBJ2-6|16|.|few|TRBV19
TGTGCCAGTAGGGCAGGGAGGCTCTCTGGGGCCAACGTCCTGACTTTC
CASRAGRLSGANVLTF
>TRBJ2-5|17|.|.|TRBV25-1
TGTGCCAGCAGTGAATATGGAGGGACAGTGGCACAAGAGACCCAGTACTTC
CASSEYGGTVAQETQYF
>TRBJ2-5|13|.|once|TRBV6-1
TGTGCCAGCAGTGAATCGGGGGGCTGGACCCAGTACTTC
CASSESGGWTQYF